A selection of T cell receptor beta chains follows, all from one sample in a study of blood T cell repertoires in COVID-19. Assay used: immunoSEQ multiplex PCR; TCRdb lists only in-frame clones, some missing. In the table there are hundreds of thousands of clones, approximately 90% of which are singletons. The sequenced sample consisted of PBMCs or T cells enriched from blood (not recorded which). The source is a woman aged 55-75 years who had recovered from COVID-19. Both conserved end residues are part of each CDR3. Each record gives: D gene, J gene, clone size, V gene, CDR3 protein, CDR3 DNA. D genes are given only for firm matches. Clone sizes are given selectively: once, few, many, or a class where the clone is expanded.

D: TRBD1; J: TRBJ1-6; size: -; V: TRBV7-2; CDR3: CASSRGQQSSYNSPLHF; DNA: TGTGCCAGCAGCCGGGGACAGCAGAGCTCCTATAATTCACCCCTCCACTTT
D: TRBD1; J: TRBJ1-1; size: -; V: TRBV9; CDR3: CASSVVPDREAFF; DNA: TGTGCCAGCAGCGTAGTTCCCGACAGGGAGGCTTTCTTT
D: TRBD2; J: TRBJ2-3; size: -; V: TRBV5-1; CDR3: CASSVDPAGGGTDTQYF; DNA: TGCGCCAGCAGCGTGGACCCCGCGGGGGGGGGCACAGATACGCAGTATTTT
D: -; J: TRBJ1-2; size: -; V: TRBV19; CDR3: CASSITNGYGYTF; DNA: TGTGCCAGTAGTATAACAAACGGGTATGGCTACACCTTC
D: TRBD1; J: TRBJ1-2; size: -; V: TRBV3-1/TRBV3-2; CDR3: CASSQSAGGRNGYTF; DNA: TGTGCCAGCAGCCAATCAGCAGGGGGCCGGAATGGCTACACCTTC
D: -; J: TRBJ1-5; size: -; V: TRBV19; CDR3: CASSTDNPGQPQHF; DNA: TGTGCCAGTAGTACGGACAATCCAGGGCAGCCCCAGCATTTT
D: -; J: TRBJ1-1; size: -; V: TRBV11-2; CDR3: CASSPPVNTEAFF; DNA: TGTGCCAGCAGCCCCCCGGTGAACACTGAAGCTTTCTTT
D: TRBD1; J: TRBJ1-5; size: once; V: TRBV19; CDR3: CASSIGTGPQHF; DNA: TGTGCCAGTAGTATCGGGACAGGGCCTCAACATTTT
D: -; J: TRBJ2-1; size: -; V: TRBV25-1; CDR3: CASSPPGTNYNEQFF; DNA: TGTGCCAGCAGTCCACCCGGGACAAATTACAATGAGCAGTTCTTC
D: TRBD2; J: TRBJ2-1; size: -; V: TRBV10-1; CDR3: CASSESGGPYNEQFF; DNA: TGCGCCAGCAGTGAGAGCGGGGGGCCCTACAATGAGCAGTTCTTC
D: TRBD2; J: TRBJ2-5; size: -; V: TRBV6-5; CDR3: CASRDSGGAETQYF; DNA: TGTGCCAGCAGGGATAGCGGGGGGGCGGAGACCCAGTACTTC
D: TRBD1; J: TRBJ1-1; size: -; V: TRBV4-2; CDR3: CASSQDGQDEAFF; DNA: TGTGCCAGCAGCCAAGATGGACAGGACGAAGCTTTCTTT
D: -; J: TRBJ1-2; size: -; V: TRBV2; CDR3: CASSGMGQLYGYTF; DNA: TGTGCCAGCAGCGGTATGGGACAATTATATGGCTACACCTTC
D: -; J: TRBJ2-6; size: -; V: TRBV5-5; CDR3: CASRHAGAGANVLTF; DNA: TGTGCCAGCAGGCACGCCGGGGCTGGGGCCAACGTCCTGACTTTC
D: -; J: TRBJ1-4; size: -; V: TRBV19; CDR3: CASIGGGTANEKLFF; DNA: TGTGCCAGTATCGGAGGCGGGACGGCCAATGAAAAACTGTTTTTT
D: -; J: TRBJ2-7; size: -; V: TRBV5-5; CDR3: CASSLILPYEQYF; DNA: TGTGCCAGCAGCTTAATCCTTCCCTACGAGCAGTACTTC
D: -; J: TRBJ1-2; size: -; V: TRBV12-3/TRBV12-4; CDR3: CASSRQFGYTF; DNA: TGTGCCAGCAGTCGCCAGTTTGGCTACACCTTC